Described below is a single TCR beta chain sequence and its context. Its antigen remains unidentified. The data were produced by immunoSEQ multiplex PCR, yet TCRdb's version contains in-frame clones alone and is incomplete. The sample carries about 120,000 clones, 80% to 90% recorded once. With 5 bases removed from V and 5 bases from J, the gap between germline ends came to 15 bases. This CDR3 is built from 14 residues. The germline V gene has CDR1 KGHSH and CDR2 LQKENI. This sample is part of a study of OX40 agonist ivuxolimab in advanced cancers. At the level of the study: An agonistic human IgG2 monoclonal antibody against OX40 (CD134) was given. General study points: In general, CD8+ T cells held more expanded clones than CD4+ did, on average. Blood T cells, both CD4+ and CD8+, expanded clonally by week 6 at 0.1 to 3.0 mg/kg.

The receptor was isolated from an adult with an advanced solid tumor such as melanoma, head and neck, liver or kidney cancer. The V call is TRBV18, the J call TRBJ1-2; tentatively, D is TRBD1 (5 bases). Sample: CD4+ or CD8+ T cells sorted from blood, taken in a trial of the OX40 agonist ivuxolimab. The DNA for the CDR3 is TGTGCCAGCTCAACGGGGCTAATGGGGTATGGCTACACCTTC. Amino acid sequence: CASSTGLMGYGYTF.